This TCR beta chain was captured in a study of OX40 agonist ivuxolimab in advanced cancers. Assay used: immunoSEQ multiplex PCR; TCRdb lists only in-frame clones, some missing. This sample has tens of thousands of clones, with approximately 91% found just once. The count of this clone is one. V trimming: 5 bases; J trimming: 3 bases; junction bases outside the gene matches: 3. The CDR3 extends over 13 amino acids. Per the germline V gene, CDR1 is SNHLY and CDR2 is FYNNEI. Researchers took blood at baseline, on cycle 4 day 1, and on cycle 7 day 1. This material consisted of CD4+ or CD8+ T cells sorted from blood, taken in a trial of the OX40 agonist ivuxolimab. This receptor was identified in an adult with an advanced solid tumor such as melanoma, head and neck, liver or kidney cancer. The chain combines TRBV2 with TRBJ2-7, with 8 bases lining up with TRBD1. The CDR3 DNA reads as TGTGCCAGCAGTACAGGGGGGAACTACGAGCAGTACTTC. As protein: CASSTGGNYEQYF.